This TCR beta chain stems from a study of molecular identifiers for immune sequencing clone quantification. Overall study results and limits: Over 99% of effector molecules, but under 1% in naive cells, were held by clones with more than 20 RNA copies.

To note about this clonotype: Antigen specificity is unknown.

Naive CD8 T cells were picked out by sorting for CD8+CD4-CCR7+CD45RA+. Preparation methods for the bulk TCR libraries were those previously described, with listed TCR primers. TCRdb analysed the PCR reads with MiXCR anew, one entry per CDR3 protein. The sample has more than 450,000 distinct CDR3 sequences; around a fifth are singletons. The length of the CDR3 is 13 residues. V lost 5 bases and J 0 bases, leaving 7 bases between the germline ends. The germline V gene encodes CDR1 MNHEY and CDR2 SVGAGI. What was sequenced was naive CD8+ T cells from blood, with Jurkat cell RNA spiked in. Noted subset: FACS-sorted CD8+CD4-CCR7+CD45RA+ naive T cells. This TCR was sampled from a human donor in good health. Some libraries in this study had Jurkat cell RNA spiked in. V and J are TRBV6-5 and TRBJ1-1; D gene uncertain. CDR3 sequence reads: CASSQHLNTEAFF. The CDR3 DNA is TGTGCCAGCAGTCAGCACCTGAACACTGAAGCTTTCTTT.